This T cell receptor (beta chain) came from a study of shared clonotypes between healthy human individuals. Whole-study findings and limits: Rarefaction exposed incomplete sorted-subset sequencing despite large depth. Sampling used blood alone; tissue repertoires probably differ.

The CDR3 has 13 amino acids. V dropped 1 base and J dropped 5 bases, with 7 bases sitting between them. Germline V CDR1 and CDR2: SGHKS, YYEKEE (reference sequence). For sorted subsets, 200 ng DNA per replicate equaled around 30,000 T cell genomes. In the authors' workflow: Junction-only sequences without quality scores came from ImmunoSEQ, so filtering differed. TCRdb's table, derived via immunoSEQ multiplex PCR, lists solely in-frame clones and lacks some. V and J calls and clone size follow that table, whereas D and trimming were derived from the DNA. Of hundreds of thousands of clones in the sample, around 92% were seen once. Concerning this clone: Its antigen is still unknown.

Cells designated naive CD8 were CD45RO-negative and were positively selected for CCR7, with terminally differentiated effector memory CD45RA+ cells excluded. Sequencing was carried out using naive CD8+ T cells sorted from blood. V usage is TRBV5-5 and J usage is TRBJ2-1; the D is unclear. This TCR derives from a man under 40 in good health. The CDR3 sequence: CASSLWNNNEQFF. CDR3 nucleotides: TGTGCCAGCAGCTTGTGGAACAACAATGAGCAGTTCTTC. The full variable domain, with the rest looked up from reference TRBV5-5 and TRBJ2-1, is DAGVTQSPTHLIKTRGQQVTLRCSPISGHKSVSWYQQVLGQGPQFIFQYYEKEERGRGNFPDRFSARQFPNYSSELNVNALLLGDSALYLCASSLWNNNEQFFGPGTRLTVL.